This T cell receptor beta chain was documented in a study of blood T cell repertoires in COVID-19. Study-wide context: Samples representing acute and convalescent COVID-19 were sourced from the United States, Italy and Spain.

In the original workflow: Reference gene primer amplification gave estimated nucleated cell counts. TCRdb's table, derived via immunoSEQ multiplex PCR, lists solely in-frame clones and lacks some. V and J calls and clone size follow that table, whereas D and trimming were derived from the DNA. The table lists nearly 90,000 clones, approximately 88% of them singletons. Trimming stripped 8 bases from V and 9 bases from J, with 11 bases between. Germline CDR1 SNHLY, CDR2 FYNNEI. This CDR3 is built from 11 residues. The material sequenced was peripheral blood. The receptor's source is a man in his fifties or sixties with acute or convalescent COVID-19. The chain links TRBV2 to TRBJ2-1; tentatively, D is TRBD2 (6 bases). The CDR3 spells CASRRGVEQFF. The CDR3 nucleotides read TGTGCCAGCCGCCGCGGGGTTGAGCAGTTCTTC.